A selection of T cell receptor beta chains follows, all from one sample in a study of cytomegalovirus exposure and HLA in healthy donors. The method was immunoSEQ multiplex PCR; TCRdb's version includes in-frame clones alone and lacks a portion of them. The sample consists of some 180,000 clones, 82% of them appearing once. The sequencing sample was made of PBMCs. These TCRs come from a man between 35 and 55 years old in good health and CMV-seronegative. CDR3s include the opening cysteine and the closing phenylalanine or tryptophan. Each record gives: J gene, V gene, CDR3 length, CDR3 protein.

j_gene: TRBJ2-2
v_gene: TRBV7-2
len: 16
CDR3aa: CASSLVGQGNTGELFF

j_gene: TRBJ2-3
v_gene: TRBV5-1
len: 15
CDR3aa: CASSLQRGNTDTQYF

j_gene: TRBJ2-7
v_gene: TRBV20-1
len: 11
CDR3aa: CSALRQAEQYF

j_gene: TRBJ1-4
v_gene: TRBV28
len: 14
CDR3aa: CASSLSGGGEKLFF

j_gene: TRBJ2-2
v_gene: TRBV7-2
len: 16
CDR3aa: CASSLRYRGRYGELFF

j_gene: TRBJ2-7
v_gene: TRBV28
len: 12
CDR3aa: CASTRDLYEQYF

j_gene: TRBJ2-3
v_gene: TRBV7-3
len: 14
CDR3aa: CASSLGDRGDTQYF

j_gene: TRBJ2-3
v_gene: TRBV29-1
len: 14
CDR3aa: CTRQTGGITDTQYF

j_gene: TRBJ1-2
v_gene: TRBV18
len: 13
CDR3aa: CASSLDPGDGYTF

j_gene: TRBJ1-2
v_gene: TRBV7-8
len: 16
CDR3aa: CASSSTGGRGVDGYTF

j_gene: TRBJ1-4
v_gene: TRBV7-9
len: 16
CDR3aa: CAGSSPTSNTNEKLFF

j_gene: TRBJ1-1
v_gene: TRBV30
len: 13
CDR3aa: CAWARTVNTEAFF

j_gene: TRBJ2-1
v_gene: TRBV7-8
len: 14
CDR3aa: CASSLPGQGGEQFF

j_gene: TRBJ1-5
v_gene: TRBV11-2
len: 14
CDR3aa: CASSLDPGAQPQHF

j_gene: TRBJ1-1
v_gene: TRBV7-6
len: 14
CDR3aa: CASSLAGQGTEAFF